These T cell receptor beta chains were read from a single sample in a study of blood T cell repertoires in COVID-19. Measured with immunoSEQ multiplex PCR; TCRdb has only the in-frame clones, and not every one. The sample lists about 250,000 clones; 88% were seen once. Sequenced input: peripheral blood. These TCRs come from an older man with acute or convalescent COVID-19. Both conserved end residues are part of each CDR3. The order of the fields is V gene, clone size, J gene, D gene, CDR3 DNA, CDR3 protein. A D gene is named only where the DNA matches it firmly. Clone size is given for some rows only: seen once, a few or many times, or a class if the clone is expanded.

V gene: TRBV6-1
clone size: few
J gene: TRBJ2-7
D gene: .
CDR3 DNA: TGTGCCAGCAGTGAGCCCAGAAACTACGAGCAGTACTTC
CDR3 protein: CASSEPRNYEQYF

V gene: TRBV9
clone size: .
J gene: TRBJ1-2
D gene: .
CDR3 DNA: TGTGCCAGCAGCGCTCTACAGACCTCTCCTGGCTACACCTTC
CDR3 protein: CASSALQTSPGYTF

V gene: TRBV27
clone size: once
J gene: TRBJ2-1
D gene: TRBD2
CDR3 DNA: TGTGCCAGCAGTTCCAGCGGGAGGGCCATTGAGCAGTTCTTC
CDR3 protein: CASSSSGRAIEQFF

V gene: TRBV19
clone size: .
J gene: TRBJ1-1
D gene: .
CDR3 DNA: TGTGCCAGTAGTGACAGTGGGGTTGTTGAAGCTTTCTTT
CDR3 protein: CASSDSGVVEAFF

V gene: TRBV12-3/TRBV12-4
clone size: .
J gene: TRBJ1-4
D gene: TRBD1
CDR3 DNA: TGTGCCAGCAGCCGACAGGGGGGTGAAAAACTGTTTTTT
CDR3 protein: CASSRQGGEKLFF

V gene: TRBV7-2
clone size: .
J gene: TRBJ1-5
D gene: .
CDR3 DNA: TGTGCCAGCAGCTTATTTGGGCAGGGTGGGGATCAGCCCCAGCATTTT
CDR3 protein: CASSLFGQGGDQPQHF

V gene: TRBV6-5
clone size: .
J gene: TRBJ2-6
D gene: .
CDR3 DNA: TGTGCCAGCAGTCCCAGGGAAACCGGGGCCAACGTCCTGACTTTC
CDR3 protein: CASSPRETGANVLTF

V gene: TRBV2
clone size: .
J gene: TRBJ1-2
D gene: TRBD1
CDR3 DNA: TGTGCCAGCAGCCCCGAATCGTACAGGGGCGGGGGCTACACCTTC
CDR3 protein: CASSPESYRGGGYTF

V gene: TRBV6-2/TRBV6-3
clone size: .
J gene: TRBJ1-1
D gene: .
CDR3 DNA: TGTGCCAGCAGTTACCAGGGCAGGGGGAACACTGAAGCTTTCTTT
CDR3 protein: CASSYQGRGNTEAFF

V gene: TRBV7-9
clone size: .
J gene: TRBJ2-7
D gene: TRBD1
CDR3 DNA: TGTGCCAGCAGCCCCCTTAGGGGACAGGGGTCCGACGAGCAGTACTTC
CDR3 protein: CASSPLRGQGSDEQYF

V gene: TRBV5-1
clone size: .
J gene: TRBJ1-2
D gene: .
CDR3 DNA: TGCGCCAGCAGCTTGGCGACAGACAACTATGGCTACACCTTC
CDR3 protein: CASSLATDNYGYTF

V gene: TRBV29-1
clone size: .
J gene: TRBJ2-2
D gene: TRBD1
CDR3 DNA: TGCAGCGTTGGGGAAACTCCGGGACAGGGGGCGAACACCGGGGAGCTGTTTTTT
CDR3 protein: CSVGETPGQGANTGELFF

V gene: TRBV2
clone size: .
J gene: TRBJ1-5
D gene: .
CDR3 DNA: TGTGCCAGCATCAACCCTGGCGGTAGCAATCAGCCCCAGCATTTT
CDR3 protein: CASINPGGSNQPQHF

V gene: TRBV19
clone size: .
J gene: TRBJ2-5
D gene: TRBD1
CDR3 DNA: TGTGCCAGTAGTATAGGGACAGGGCGTCAAGAGACCCAGTACTTC
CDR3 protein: CASSIGTGRQETQYF

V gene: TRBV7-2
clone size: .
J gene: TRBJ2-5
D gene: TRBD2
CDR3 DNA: TGTGCCAGCAGCTCTGGACTAGCGGGGGGGGGAGAGACCCAGTACTTC
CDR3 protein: CASSSGLAGGGETQYF

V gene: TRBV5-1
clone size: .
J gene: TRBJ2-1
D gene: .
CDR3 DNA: TGCGCCAGCAGCTTGGCTGGCGGGATGCCTTACAATGAGCAGTTCTTC
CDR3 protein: CASSLAGGMPYNEQFF

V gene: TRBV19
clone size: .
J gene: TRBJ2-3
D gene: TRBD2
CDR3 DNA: TGTGCCAGTGGAGCGGGGAATACGCAGTATTTT
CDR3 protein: CASGAGNTQYF

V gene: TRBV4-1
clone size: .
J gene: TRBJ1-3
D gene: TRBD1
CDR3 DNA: TGCGCCAGCAGCCAAGAAGGGACAGCCAACTCTGGAAACACCATATATTTT
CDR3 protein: CASSQEGTANSGNTIYF

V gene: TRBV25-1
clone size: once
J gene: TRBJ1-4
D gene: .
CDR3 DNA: TGTGCCAGCAGTGCCCCCGGAGGAGGTTACAATGAAAAACTGTTTTTT
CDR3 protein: CASSAPGGGYNEKLFF

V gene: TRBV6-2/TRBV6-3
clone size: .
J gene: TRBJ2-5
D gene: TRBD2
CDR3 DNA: TGTGCCAGCAGTTACTCGTTCGGTAGCGGGAGACGGGAGACCCAGTACTTC
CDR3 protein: CASSYSFGSGRRETQYF

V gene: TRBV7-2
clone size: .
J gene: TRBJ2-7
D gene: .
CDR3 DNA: TGTGCCAGCAGACCCGGGACAACACCCTACGAGCAGTACTTC
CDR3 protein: CASRPGTTPYEQYF

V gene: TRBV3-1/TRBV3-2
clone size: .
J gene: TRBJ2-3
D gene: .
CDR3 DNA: TGTGCCAGCAACCCGGGAGCCTTGAGCACAGATACGCAGTATTTT
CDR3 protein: CASNPGALSTDTQYF

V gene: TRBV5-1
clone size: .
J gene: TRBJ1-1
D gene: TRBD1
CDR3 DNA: TGCGCCAGCAGCCTGACAGGGGGAGACACTGAAGCTTTCTTT
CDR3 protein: CASSLTGGDTEAFF

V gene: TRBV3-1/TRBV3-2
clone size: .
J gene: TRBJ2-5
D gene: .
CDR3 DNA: TGTGCCAGCGGAAAACAGGTCCAAGAGACCCAGTACTTC
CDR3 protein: CASGKQVQETQYF

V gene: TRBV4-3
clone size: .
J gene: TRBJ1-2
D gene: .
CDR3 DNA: TGCGCCAGCAGCCAAGATCCAGGGGCGCGCTATGGCTACACCTTC
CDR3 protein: CASSQDPGARYGYTF

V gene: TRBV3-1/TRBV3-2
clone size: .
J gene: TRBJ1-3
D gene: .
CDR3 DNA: TGTGCCAGCAGCCTCCAGGGGTCTGGAAACACCATATATTTT
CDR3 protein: CASSLQGSGNTIYF

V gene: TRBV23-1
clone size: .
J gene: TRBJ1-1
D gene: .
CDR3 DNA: TGCGCCAGCAGTAAGACTGTGGAAGCTTTCTTT
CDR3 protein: CASSKTVEAFF

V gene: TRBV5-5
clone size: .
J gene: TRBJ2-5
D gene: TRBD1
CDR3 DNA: TGTGCCAGCAGCCCCGACAGGGGAGAGACCCAGTACTTC
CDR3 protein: CASSPDRGETQYF

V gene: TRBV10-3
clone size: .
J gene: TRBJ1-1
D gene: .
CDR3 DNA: TGTGCCATCAGTGAGTTCCAGGGGCGCGGAACTGAAGCTTTCTTT
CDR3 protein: CAISEFQGRGTEAFF

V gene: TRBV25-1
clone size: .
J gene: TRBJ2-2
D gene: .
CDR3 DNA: TGTGCCAGCAGCAATCAGGGGTCCACCGGGGAGCTGTTTTTT
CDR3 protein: CASSNQGSTGELFF

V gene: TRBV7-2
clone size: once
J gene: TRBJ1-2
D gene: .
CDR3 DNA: TGTGCCAGCAGCTTAAGACCAGGGGAACTCGGCTACACCTTC
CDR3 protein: CASSLRPGELGYTF